Listed below are T cell receptor beta chains from one sample, sequenced in a study of cytomegalovirus exposure and HLA in healthy donors. Libraries were prepared by immunoSEQ multiplex PCR; TCRdb keeps only in-frame clonotypes and omits some of them. The sample records 85,000 to 120,000 clones, just over 70% being singletons. The sample consisted of PBMCs. These receptors were obtained from a boy between 10 and 17 years old in good health and CMV-seronegative. The CDR3 runs from the conserved cysteine through the conserved F or W. A D gene is named only where the DNA matches it firmly. The size of a clone is reported for some rows only, either as once, few or many, or as a class for expanded clones.

CDR3nt: TGTGCCTGGAGCATTGAGCTCTCCTACAATGAGCAGTTCTTC
CDR3aa: CAWSIELSYNEQFF
d_gene: NA
v_gene: TRBV30
abundance: few
j_gene: TRBJ2-1

CDR3nt: TGTGCCAGCAGCTTGGTTCCCCTAGCGGGGGCAGCCTACGAGCAGTACTTC
CDR3aa: CASSLVPLAGAAYEQYF
d_gene: TRBD2
v_gene: TRBV5-4
abundance: few
j_gene: TRBJ2-7

CDR3nt: TGTGCCTGGAGTCAGGGGATGAACACTGAAGCTTTCTTT
CDR3aa: CAWSQGMNTEAFF
d_gene: NA
v_gene: TRBV30
abundance: few
j_gene: TRBJ1-1

CDR3nt: TGTGCCAGCAGCCCGGGGTGGGGAGGGTCGGGCTACACCTTC
CDR3aa: CASSPGWGGSGYTF
d_gene: NA
v_gene: TRBV5-6
abundance: NA
j_gene: TRBJ1-2

CDR3nt: TGTGCCTCCACTCCAGCCGGAGGGGGCACAGATACGCAGTATTTT
CDR3aa: CASTPAGGGTDTQYF
d_gene: NA
v_gene: TRBV10-3
abundance: NA
j_gene: TRBJ2-3

CDR3nt: TGTGCCAGCTCACCACCTACGCCAGGGGGAAGGAGCAATCAGCCCCAGCATTTT
CDR3aa: CASSPPTPGGRSNQPQHF
d_gene: TRBD1
v_gene: TRBV18
abundance: NA
j_gene: TRBJ1-5

CDR3nt: TGTGCCAGAAGCTTGGGGACGCACCGGGACAGGGGGAAGAGCAATCAGCCCCAGCATTTT
CDR3aa: CARSLGTHRDRGKSNQPQHF
d_gene: TRBD1
v_gene: TRBV5-3
abundance: few
j_gene: TRBJ1-5

CDR3nt: TGTGCCAGCAGCTTACGGGAGGGCCCCTACGAGCAGTACTTC
CDR3aa: CASSLREGPYEQYF
d_gene: TRBD2
v_gene: TRBV11-2
abundance: once
j_gene: TRBJ2-7

CDR3nt: TGTGCCAGCAGCTTAGCGCGGGGCAGTAACTATGGCTACACCTTC
CDR3aa: CASSLARGSNYGYTF
d_gene: NA
v_gene: TRBV7-9
abundance: NA
j_gene: TRBJ1-2

CDR3nt: TGCGCCAGCAGCCCCAGACGGCGGGGACCCACAGATACGCAGTATTTT
CDR3aa: CASSPRRRGPTDTQYF
d_gene: NA
v_gene: TRBV5-1
abundance: NA
j_gene: TRBJ2-3

CDR3nt: TGTGCCAGCAGTGACAGGGGGCATGGCTACACCTTC
CDR3aa: CASSDRGHGYTF
d_gene: TRBD1
v_gene: TRBV2
abundance: NA
j_gene: TRBJ1-2

CDR3nt: TGTGCCAGCAGTATTGGACCGGGGTTAAATTCCTACGAGCAGTACTTC
CDR3aa: CASSIGPGLNSYEQYF
d_gene: NA
v_gene: TRBV28
abundance: few
j_gene: TRBJ2-7

CDR3nt: TGTGCCAGCAGTCGGGGGACAGGGTCGGCTGAAGCTTTCTTT
CDR3aa: CASSRGTGSAEAFF
d_gene: TRBD1
v_gene: TRBV6-1
abundance: NA
j_gene: TRBJ1-1

CDR3nt: TGTGCCAGCAGTTTAACAAGACAGTACCAAGAGACCCAGTACTTC
CDR3aa: CASSLTRQYQETQYF
d_gene: NA
v_gene: TRBV28
abundance: NA
j_gene: TRBJ2-5

CDR3nt: TGCGCCAGCAGCCAAGATCTGGGGGGGAACACTGAAGCTTTCTTT
CDR3aa: CASSQDLGGNTEAFF
d_gene: NA
v_gene: TRBV4-1
abundance: NA
j_gene: TRBJ1-1

CDR3nt: TGCAGCGGAGGGGGCAGGGTCTACAATGAGCAGTTCTTC
CDR3aa: CSGGGRVYNEQFF
d_gene: TRBD1
v_gene: TRBV29-1
abundance: NA
j_gene: TRBJ2-1

CDR3nt: TGTGCCAGTAGTATAGGTAGCGGTAGCACAGATACGCAGTATTTT
CDR3aa: CASSIGSGSTDTQYF
d_gene: NA
v_gene: TRBV19
abundance: few
j_gene: TRBJ2-3

CDR3nt: TGTGCCAGCAGTGAAGGGCAGGACAGGGGGTACGAGCAGTACTTC
CDR3aa: CASSEGQDRGYEQYF
d_gene: TRBD1
v_gene: TRBV6-4
abundance: NA
j_gene: TRBJ2-7

CDR3nt: TGTGCCAGCAGCCACACAAACGATGAAAAACTGTTTTTT
CDR3aa: CASSHTNDEKLFF
d_gene: NA
v_gene: TRBV4-2
abundance: NA
j_gene: TRBJ1-4

CDR3nt: TGTGCCAGCAGCCAGGACAGGGGTAGTCTCGGCTACACCTTC
CDR3aa: CASSQDRGSLGYTF
d_gene: TRBD1
v_gene: TRBV5-4
abundance: NA
j_gene: TRBJ1-2

CDR3nt: TGCGCCAGCAGCCTACGGGACAGCCGGAACACTGAAGCTTTCTTT
CDR3aa: CASSLRDSRNTEAFF
d_gene: TRBD1
v_gene: TRBV4-1
abundance: NA
j_gene: TRBJ1-1

CDR3nt: TGTGCCAGCAGCTTGAGCGGGAGGTCGGGAGATACGCAGTATTTT
CDR3aa: CASSLSGRSGDTQYF
d_gene: TRBD2
v_gene: TRBV5-8
abundance: NA
j_gene: TRBJ2-3

CDR3nt: TGTGCCAGCAGTTTATTTGGGACAGGGGGTAATGAAAAACTGTTTTTT
CDR3aa: CASSLFGTGGNEKLFF
d_gene: TRBD1
v_gene: TRBV28
abundance: NA
j_gene: TRBJ1-4

CDR3nt: TGTGCCTGGGGACAGGGCAAGACTGAAGCTTTCTTT
CDR3aa: CAWGQGKTEAFF
d_gene: TRBD1
v_gene: TRBV30
abundance: NA
j_gene: TRBJ1-1

CDR3nt: TGTGCCAGCAGTGTACAGGGTAAAGGGGGCTACACCTTC
CDR3aa: CASSVQGKGGYTF
d_gene: NA
v_gene: TRBV28
abundance: few
j_gene: TRBJ1-2

CDR3nt: TGTGCCAGCAGCCTACAGGGGGTATCGAGCAATGAGCAGTTCTTC
CDR3aa: CASSLQGVSSNEQFF
d_gene: TRBD1
v_gene: TRBV7-6
abundance: NA
j_gene: TRBJ2-1

CDR3nt: TGTGCCAGCAGTTACGGCCAGGGGGGTAGCAATCAGCCCCAGCATTTT
CDR3aa: CASSYGQGGSNQPQHF
d_gene: TRBD1
v_gene: TRBV6-6
abundance: NA
j_gene: TRBJ1-5

CDR3nt: TGTGCCAGCAGCAAGGATAAGACAGGGCGGCATGGCTACACCTTC
CDR3aa: CASSKDKTGRHGYTF
d_gene: TRBD1
v_gene: TRBV5-6
abundance: few
j_gene: TRBJ1-2

CDR3nt: TGTGCCAGCGGAGGTAGGATCGATATGAACACTGAAGCTTTCTTT
CDR3aa: CASGGRIDMNTEAFF
d_gene: NA
v_gene: TRBV6-1
abundance: NA
j_gene: TRBJ1-1

CDR3nt: TGTGCCAGCAGTTTATCCAGATCCTCCTACGAGCAGTACTTC
CDR3aa: CASSLSRSSYEQYF
d_gene: NA
v_gene: TRBV27
abundance: few
j_gene: TRBJ2-7

CDR3nt: TGCGCCAGCAGCTCACCTAGCGGGGGCAACGAGCAGTACTTC
CDR3aa: CASSSPSGGNEQYF
d_gene: TRBD2
v_gene: TRBV5-1
abundance: few
j_gene: TRBJ2-7

CDR3nt: TGTGCCAGTAATCCCCTCAGGAACTATGGCTACACCTTC
CDR3aa: CASNPLRNYGYTF
d_gene: NA
v_gene: TRBV19
abundance: NA
j_gene: TRBJ1-2

CDR3nt: TGTGCCAGCAGCTTAGCTGCACAGGGGAACACTGAAGCTTTCTTT
CDR3aa: CASSLAAQGNTEAFF
d_gene: NA
v_gene: TRBV7-2
abundance: NA
j_gene: TRBJ1-1

CDR3nt: TGTGCCAGTAGTACCGGACACAAAGAGACCCAGTACTTC
CDR3aa: CASSTGHKETQYF
d_gene: NA
v_gene: TRBV19
abundance: NA
j_gene: TRBJ2-5

CDR3nt: TGTGCCAGCGCACGAGGAGAGGGGGCTAGTACTGAAGCTTTCTTT
CDR3aa: CASARGEGASTEAFF
d_gene: TRBD1
v_gene: TRBV2
abundance: NA
j_gene: TRBJ1-1

CDR3nt: TGTGCCATCAGTGGTCGGGACAGGGGTGAAGATACGCAGTATTTT
CDR3aa: CAISGRDRGEDTQYF
d_gene: TRBD1
v_gene: TRBV10-3
abundance: few
j_gene: TRBJ2-3

CDR3nt: TGTGCCAGCAGCGTAGGAGGTGCAACCAACTATGGCTACACCTTC
CDR3aa: CASSVGGATNYGYTF
d_gene: NA
v_gene: TRBV9
abundance: NA
j_gene: TRBJ1-2

CDR3nt: TGTGCCAGCAGCTTAGACCGGGACAGAGTTTCAGATACGCAGTATTTT
CDR3aa: CASSLDRDRVSDTQYF
d_gene: TRBD1
v_gene: TRBV7-9
abundance: NA
j_gene: TRBJ2-3

CDR3nt: TGTGCCAGCAGTGAAAGGACTAGCGGGGTCTACGAGCAGTACTTC
CDR3aa: CASSERTSGVYEQYF
d_gene: TRBD2
v_gene: TRBV2
abundance: NA
j_gene: TRBJ2-7

CDR3nt: TGTGCCAGCAGCGTAGTTAGCGGGGAGCAGTTCTTC
CDR3aa: CASSVVSGEQFF
d_gene: TRBD2
v_gene: TRBV9
abundance: NA
j_gene: TRBJ2-1

CDR3nt: TGTGCCAGCAGTTCCTGGACTAGCGGGGGGCAAGAGACCCAGTACTTC
CDR3aa: CASSSWTSGGQETQYF
d_gene: TRBD2
v_gene: TRBV6-5
abundance: NA
j_gene: TRBJ2-5

CDR3nt: TGTGCCAGCAGCTTAGAGGGGACATATGGGAACACCATATATTTT
CDR3aa: CASSLEGTYGNTIYF
d_gene: NA
v_gene: TRBV7-2
abundance: NA
j_gene: TRBJ1-3

CDR3nt: TGTGCCACCAGCGGGACTAGCGGGTCCTACAATGAGCAGTTCTTC
CDR3aa: CATSGTSGSYNEQFF
d_gene: TRBD2
v_gene: TRBV15
abundance: NA
j_gene: TRBJ2-1

CDR3nt: TGTGCCAGTAGCGCCCGCGACACTTCAAACTATGGCTACACCTTC
CDR3aa: CASSARDTSNYGYTF
d_gene: NA
v_gene: TRBV19
abundance: NA
j_gene: TRBJ1-2

CDR3nt: TGTGCCAGCAGCTCGGGGGCAGGGGGTTTAGAGACCCAGTACTTC
CDR3aa: CASSSGAGGLETQYF
d_gene: NA
v_gene: TRBV7-9
abundance: NA
j_gene: TRBJ2-5

CDR3nt: TGTGCCAGCAGCACCGGACAGAGCACTGAAGCTTTCTTT
CDR3aa: CASSTGQSTEAFF
d_gene: NA
v_gene: TRBV7-9
abundance: NA
j_gene: TRBJ1-1

CDR3nt: TGTGCCAGTAGTATAGGAGGCGGGGGGGCAGAGACCCAGTACTTC
CDR3aa: CASSIGGGGAETQYF
d_gene: TRBD2
v_gene: TRBV19
abundance: NA
j_gene: TRBJ2-5

CDR3nt: TGTGCCTGGAGCCGAGATTATGGCTACACCTTC
CDR3aa: CAWSRDYGYTF
d_gene: NA
v_gene: TRBV30
abundance: NA
j_gene: TRBJ1-2

CDR3nt: TGCAGCGTGCACAGGATCTTCGACAATGAGCAGTTCTTC
CDR3aa: CSVHRIFDNEQFF
d_gene: NA
v_gene: TRBV29-1
abundance: NA
j_gene: TRBJ2-1

CDR3nt: TGTGCCAGCGGATTTACAGGGGAATCACCCCTCCACTTT
CDR3aa: CASGFTGESPLHF
d_gene: TRBD1
v_gene: TRBV6-4
abundance: NA
j_gene: TRBJ1-6